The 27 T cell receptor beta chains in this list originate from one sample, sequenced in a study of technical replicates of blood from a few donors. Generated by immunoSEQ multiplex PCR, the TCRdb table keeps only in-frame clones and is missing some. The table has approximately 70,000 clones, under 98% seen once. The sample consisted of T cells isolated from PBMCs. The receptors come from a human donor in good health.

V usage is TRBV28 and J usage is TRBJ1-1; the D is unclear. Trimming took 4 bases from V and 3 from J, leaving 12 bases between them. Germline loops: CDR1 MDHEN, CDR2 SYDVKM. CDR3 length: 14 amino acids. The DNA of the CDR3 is TGTGCCAGCAGTTACCACATAACGTACACTGAAGCTTTCTTT. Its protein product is CASSYHITYTEAFF. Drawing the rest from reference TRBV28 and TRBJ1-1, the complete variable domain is DVKVTQSSRYLVKRTGEKVFLECVQDMDHENMFWYRQDPGLGLRLIYFSYDVKMKEKGDIPEGYSVSREKKERFSLILESASTNQTSMYLCASSYHITYTEAFFGQGTRLTVV.

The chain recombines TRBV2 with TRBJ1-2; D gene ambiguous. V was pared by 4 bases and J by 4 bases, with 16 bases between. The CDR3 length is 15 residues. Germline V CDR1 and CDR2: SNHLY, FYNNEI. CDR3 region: CASSGDSPPLYGYTF. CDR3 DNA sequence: TGTGCCAGCAGTGGTGACTCTCCCCCTCTCTATGGCTACACCTTC. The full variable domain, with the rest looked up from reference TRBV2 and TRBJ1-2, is EPEVTQTPSHQVTQMGQEVILRCVPISNHLYFYWYRQILGQKVEFLVSFYNNEISEKSEIFDDQFSVERPDGSNFTLKIRSTKLEDSAMYFCASSGDSPPLYGYTFGSGTRLTVV.

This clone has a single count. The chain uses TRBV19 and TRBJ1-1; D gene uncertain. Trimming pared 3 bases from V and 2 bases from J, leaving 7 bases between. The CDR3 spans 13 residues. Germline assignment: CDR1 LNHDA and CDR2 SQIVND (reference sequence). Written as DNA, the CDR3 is TGTGCCAGTAGTATTACCAGAAACACTGAAGCTTTCTTT. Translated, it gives CASSITRNTEAFF.

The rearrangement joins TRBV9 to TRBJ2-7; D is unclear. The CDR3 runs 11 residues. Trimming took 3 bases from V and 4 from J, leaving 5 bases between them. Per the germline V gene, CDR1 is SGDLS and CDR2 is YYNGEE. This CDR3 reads CASSDLYEQYF. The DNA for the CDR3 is TGTGCCAGCAGCGATTTATACGAGCAGTACTTC.

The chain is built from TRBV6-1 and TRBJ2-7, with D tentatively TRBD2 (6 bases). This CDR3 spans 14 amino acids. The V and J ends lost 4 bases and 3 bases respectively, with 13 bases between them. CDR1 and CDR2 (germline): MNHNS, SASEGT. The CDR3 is CASSVGGTNYEQYF. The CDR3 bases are TGTGCCAGCAGTGTTGGCGGGACCAACTACGAGCAGTACTTC.

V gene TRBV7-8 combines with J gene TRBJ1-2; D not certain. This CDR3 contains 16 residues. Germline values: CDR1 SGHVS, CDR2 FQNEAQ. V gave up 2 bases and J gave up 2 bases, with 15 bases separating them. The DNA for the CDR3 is TGTGCCAGCAGCTTAACTCGAGGGCCCACAAACTATGGCTACACCTTC. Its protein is CASSLTRGPTNYGYTF.

The CDR3 sequence is CAWSVRGAREPQHF. CDR3 sequence (DNA): TGTGCCTGGAGTGTACGGGGGGCGAGGGAGCCCCAGCATTTT. The V call is TRBV30, the J call TRBJ1-5; D might be TRBD1 (6 bases). This CDR3 region has 14 residues. V was clipped by 0 bases and J by 8 bases, with 14 bases between them. The germline V gene has CDR1 GTSNPN and CDR2 SVGIG (reference sequence). The variable domain in full, completed from reference TRBV30 and TRBJ1-5, reads SQTIHQWPATLVQPVGSPLSLECTVEGTSNPNLYWYRQAAGRGLQLLFYSVGIGQISSEVPQNLSASRPQDRQFILSSKKLLLSDSGFYLCAWSVRGAREPQHFGDGTRLSIL.

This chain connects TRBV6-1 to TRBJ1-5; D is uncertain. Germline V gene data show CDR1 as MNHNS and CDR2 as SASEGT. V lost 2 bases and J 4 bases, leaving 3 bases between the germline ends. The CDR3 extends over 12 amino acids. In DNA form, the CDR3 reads TGTGCCAGCAGTGAACCAAATCAGCCCCAGCATTTT. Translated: CASSEPNQPQHF.

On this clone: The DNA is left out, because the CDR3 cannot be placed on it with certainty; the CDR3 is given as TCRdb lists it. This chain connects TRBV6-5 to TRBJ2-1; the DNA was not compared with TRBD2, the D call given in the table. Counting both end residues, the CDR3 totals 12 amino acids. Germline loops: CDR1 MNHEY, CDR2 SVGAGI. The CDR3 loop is CASSSSRNEQFF.

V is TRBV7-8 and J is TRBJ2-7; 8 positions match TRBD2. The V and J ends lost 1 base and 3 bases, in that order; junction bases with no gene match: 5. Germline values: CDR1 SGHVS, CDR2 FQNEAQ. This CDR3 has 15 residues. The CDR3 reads CASSLGLAGIYEQYF. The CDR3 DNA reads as TGTGCCAGCAGCTTAGGGCTAGCGGGTATCTACGAGCAGTACTTC.

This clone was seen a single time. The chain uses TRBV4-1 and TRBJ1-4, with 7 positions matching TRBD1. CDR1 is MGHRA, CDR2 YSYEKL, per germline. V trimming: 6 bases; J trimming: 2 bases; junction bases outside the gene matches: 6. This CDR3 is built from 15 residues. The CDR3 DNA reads TGCGCCAGCAGACAGACAGGGTTCACTAATGAAAAACTGTTTTTT. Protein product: CASRQTGFTNEKLFF.

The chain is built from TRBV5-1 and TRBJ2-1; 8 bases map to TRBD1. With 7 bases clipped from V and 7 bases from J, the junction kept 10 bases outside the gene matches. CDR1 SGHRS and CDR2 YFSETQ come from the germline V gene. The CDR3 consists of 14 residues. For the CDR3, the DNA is TGCGCCAGCGCCTCGACAGGGGTCCGGAATGAGCAGTTCTTC. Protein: CASASTGVRNEQFF.

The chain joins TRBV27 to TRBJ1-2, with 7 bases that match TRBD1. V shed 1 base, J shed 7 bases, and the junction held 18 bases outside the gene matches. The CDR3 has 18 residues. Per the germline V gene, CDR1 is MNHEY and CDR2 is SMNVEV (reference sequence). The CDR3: CASSLFPNPGTAFRGYTF. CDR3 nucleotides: TGTGCCAGCAGTTTATTCCCAAACCCCGGGACAGCCTTCCGTGGCTACACCTTC.

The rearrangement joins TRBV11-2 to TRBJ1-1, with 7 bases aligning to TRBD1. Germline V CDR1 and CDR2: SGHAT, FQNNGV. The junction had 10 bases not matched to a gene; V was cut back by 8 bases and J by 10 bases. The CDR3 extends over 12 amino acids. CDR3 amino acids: CASGQGVGGAFF. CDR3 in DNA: TGTGCCAGCGGTCAGGGGGTTGGGGGAGCTTTCTTT.

For the CDR3, the DNA is TGTGCCAGCAGAAGAGGGACAGGGGAGTATGGCTACACCTTC. It codes for CASRRGTGEYGYTF. This chain joins TRBV27 and TRBJ1-2; 10 bases fit TRBD1. The junction had 6 bases not matched to a gene; V was cut back by 6 bases and J by 5 bases. Per the germline V gene, CDR1 is MNHEY and CDR2 is SMNVEV (reference sequence). The CDR3 has 14 residues.

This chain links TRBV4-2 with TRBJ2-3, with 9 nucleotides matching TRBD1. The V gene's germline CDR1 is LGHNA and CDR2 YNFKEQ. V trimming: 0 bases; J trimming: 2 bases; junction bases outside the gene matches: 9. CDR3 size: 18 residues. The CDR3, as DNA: TGTGCCAGCAGCCAAGACCGAGGGACAGGGCAACTCACAGATACGCAGTATTTT. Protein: CASSQDRGTGQLTDTQYF.

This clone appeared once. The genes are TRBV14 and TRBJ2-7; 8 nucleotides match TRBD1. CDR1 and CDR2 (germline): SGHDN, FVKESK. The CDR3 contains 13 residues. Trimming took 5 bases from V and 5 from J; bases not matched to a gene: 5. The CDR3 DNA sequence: TGTGCCAGCAGCGGACAGGGTTCCAACGAGCAGTACTTC. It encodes CASSGQGSNEQYF.

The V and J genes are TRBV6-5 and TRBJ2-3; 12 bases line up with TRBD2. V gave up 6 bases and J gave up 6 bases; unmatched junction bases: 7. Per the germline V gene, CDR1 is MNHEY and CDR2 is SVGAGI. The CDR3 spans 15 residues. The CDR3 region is CASSLTSGSSDTQYF. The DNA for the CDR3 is TGTGCCAGCAGCCTGACTAGCGGGAGCTCTGATACGCAGTATTTT.

Written as DNA, the CDR3 is TGTGCCAGCAGTGAAACAGGGGCTAATGAAAAACTGTTTTTT. Amino acid sequence: CASSETGANEKLFF. This chain joins TRBV2 and TRBJ1-4; 7 bases fit TRBD1. From germline, CDR1 is SNHLY and CDR2 FYNNEI. Losses at the gene ends were 2 bases for V and 3 bases for J; bases not matched to a gene: 0. This CDR3 comprises 14 residues. The full variable domain, with the rest looked up from reference TRBV2 and TRBJ1-4, is EPEVTQTPSHQVTQMGQEVILRCVPISNHLYFYWYRQILGQKVEFLVSFYNNEISEKSEIFDDQFSVERPDGSNFTLKIRSTKLEDSAMYFCASSETGANEKLFFGSGTQLSVL.

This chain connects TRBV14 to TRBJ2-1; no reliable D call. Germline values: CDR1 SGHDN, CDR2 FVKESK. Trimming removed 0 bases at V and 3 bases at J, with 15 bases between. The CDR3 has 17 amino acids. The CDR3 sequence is CASSQDRSKRVYNEQFF. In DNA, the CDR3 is TGTGCCAGCAGCCAAGATCGATCGAAACGGGTCTACAATGAGCAGTTCTTC.

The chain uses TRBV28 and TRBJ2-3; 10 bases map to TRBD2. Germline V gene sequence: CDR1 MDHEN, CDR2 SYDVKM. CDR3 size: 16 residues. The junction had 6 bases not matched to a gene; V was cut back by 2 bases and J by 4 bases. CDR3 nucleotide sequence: TGTGCCAGCAGTTTAGCAGTAGCGGGGGGCCCAGATACGCAGTATTTT. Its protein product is CASSLAVAGGPDTQYF.

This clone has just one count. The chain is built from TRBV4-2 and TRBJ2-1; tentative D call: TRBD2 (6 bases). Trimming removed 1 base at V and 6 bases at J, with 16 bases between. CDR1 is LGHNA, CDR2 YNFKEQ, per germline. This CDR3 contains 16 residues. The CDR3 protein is CASSQGFRERPNEQFF. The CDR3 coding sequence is TGTGCCAGCAGCCAAGGTTTTCGGGAGCGCCCCAATGAGCAGTTCTTC.

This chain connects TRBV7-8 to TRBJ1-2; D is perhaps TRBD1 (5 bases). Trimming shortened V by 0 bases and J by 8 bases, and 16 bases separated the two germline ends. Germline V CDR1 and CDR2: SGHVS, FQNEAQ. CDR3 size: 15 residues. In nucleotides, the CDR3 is TGTGCCAGCAGCTTAGCGGCCTCAGGCTCAGGGGGCTACACCTTC. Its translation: CASSLAASGSGGYTF.

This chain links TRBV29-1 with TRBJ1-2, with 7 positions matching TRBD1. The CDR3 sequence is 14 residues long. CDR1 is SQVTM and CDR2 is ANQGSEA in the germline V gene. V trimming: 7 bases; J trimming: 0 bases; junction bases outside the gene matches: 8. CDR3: CSGWTGSANYGYTF. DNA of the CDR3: TGCAGCGGTTGGACAGGTTCCGCTAACTATGGCTACACCTTC.

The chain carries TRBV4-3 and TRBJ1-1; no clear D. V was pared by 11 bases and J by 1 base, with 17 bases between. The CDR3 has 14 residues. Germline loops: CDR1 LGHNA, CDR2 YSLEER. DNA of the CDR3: TGCGCCTCATCCGGGGTTTCGTCGAACACTGAAGCTTTCTTT. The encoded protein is CASSGVSSNTEAFF.

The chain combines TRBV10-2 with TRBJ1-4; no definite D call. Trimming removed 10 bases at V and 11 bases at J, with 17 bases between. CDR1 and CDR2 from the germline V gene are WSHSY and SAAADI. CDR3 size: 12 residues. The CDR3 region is CATEREDTKLFF. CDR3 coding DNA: TGCGCCACGGAGCGGGAGGATACGAAACTGTTTTTT.

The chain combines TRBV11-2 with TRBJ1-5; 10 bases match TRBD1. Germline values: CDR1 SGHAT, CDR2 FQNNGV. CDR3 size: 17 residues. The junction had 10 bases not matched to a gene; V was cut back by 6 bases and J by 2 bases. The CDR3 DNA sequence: TGTGCCAGCAGTTTGGGACAGGGGAATTGGGGCAATCAGCCCCAGCATTTT. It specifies CASSLGQGNWGNQPQHF.